A selection of T cell receptor beta chains follows, all from one sample in a study of identical twins. Using its own MiXCR run on the 5' RACE reads, TCRdb lists one record per CDR3 protein. The table shows nearly 900,000 distinct CDR3 sequences, with roughly an eighth occurring only once. These data were also reused for a study on yellow fever vaccine responses in identical twins.

The sequencing sample was made of PBMCs. The receptors were gathered from a woman younger than 30 in good health. Each CDR3 is given with its conserved first and last residue. A D gene is named only where the DNA matches it firmly. Some rows mark clone size as missing; the rest say once, few, many or name a class of expanded clone.

J gene | clone size | D gene | V gene | CDR3 protein | CDR3 DNA
TRBJ2-1 | few | NA | TRBV6-4 | CASSASPDNEQFF | TGTGCCAGCAGTGCCTCACCTGACAATGAGCAGTTCTTC
TRBJ1-1 | many | NA | TRBV20-1 | CSAKPLQVWTEAFF | TGCAGTGCAAAACCATTGCAGGTTTGGACTGAAGCTTTCTTT
TRBJ2-1 | few | NA | TRBV6-2/TRBV6-3 | CASSRLVGASEQFF | TGTGCCAGCAGTCGACTAGTCGGGGCGAGTGAGCAGTTCTTC
TRBJ1-1 | NA | NA | TRBV20-1 | CRIHDGEAFF | TGCAGAATTCACGACGGTGAAGCTTTCTTT
TRBJ1-2 | few | NA | TRBV4-2 | CASSQLVEGGYTF | TGTGCCAGCAGCCAACTCGTTGAGGGTGGCTACACCTTC
TRBJ1-6 | NA | NA | TRBV6-1 | CASSAHRDQNSPLHF | TGTGCCAGCAGTGCGCACCGGGACCAGAATTCACCCCTCCACTTT
TRBJ2-3 | many | NA | TRBV4-1 | CASSQVREDTQYF | TGCGCCAGCAGCCAAGTTCGAGAAGATACGCAGTATTTT
TRBJ2-1 | NA | NA | TRBV2 | CASSLSGQSSYNEQFF | TGTGCCAGCAGCCTCAGCGGGCAGAGCTCCTACAATGAGCAGTTCTTC
TRBJ1-1 | NA | NA | TRBV5-1 | CASSLPSNKAFF | TGCGCCAGCAGCTTGCCCTCCAATAAAGCTTTCTTT
TRBJ2-3 | NA | NA | TRBV14 | CASSPLLGGATDTQYF | TGTGCCAGCAGCCCCTTACTGGGAGGAGCCACAGATACGCAGTATTTT
TRBJ1-1 | NA | NA | TRBV2 | CASPVVPVTEAFF | TGTGCCAGCCCAGTAGTGCCTGTCACTGAAGCTTTCTTT
TRBJ2-7 | few | TRBD2 | TRBV6-5 | CASSYGLAAYEQYF | TGTGCCAGCAGTTATGGACTAGCAGCCTACGAGCAGTACTTC
TRBJ2-5 | NA | NA | TRBV27 | CASSTRTANHVETQYF | TGTGCCAGCAGTACCCGGACAGCGAACCACGTGGAGACCCAGTACTTC
TRBJ2-1 | few | TRBD2 | TRBV12-3/TRBV12-4 | CASSLNSPTSGSQFF | TGTGCCAGCAGCCTTAACTCTCCGACTAGCGGGAGTCAGTTCTTC
TRBJ1-1 | few | TRBD1 | TRBV29-1 | CSVHYLIDREPYTEAFF | TGCAGCGTTCATTACCTGATAGACAGGGAGCCATACACTGAAGCTTTCTTT
TRBJ2-1 | NA | TRBD2 | TRBV3-1 | CASATGTSAFF | TGTGCCAGTGCTACCGGGACTAGCGCGTTCTTC
TRBJ2-1 | NA | NA | TRBV7-2 | CASLLRDPRFSYNEQFF | TGTGCCAGCTTGCTGCGGGACCCAAGGTTTTCCTACAATGAGCAGTTCTTC
TRBJ2-5 | NA | TRBD2 | TRBV3-1 | CASSPFPQRGGQETQYF | TGTGCCAGCAGCCCATTCCCCCAGCGGGGGGGACAAGAGACCCAGTACTTC
TRBJ1-5 | NA | NA | TRBV7-6 | CASSLVLGGRQGNQPQHF | TGTGCCAGCAGCTTAGTTTTGGGCGGGAGACAGGGCAATCAGCCCCAGCATTTT
TRBJ2-6 | few | NA | TRBV20-1 | CSARAYSGQSRSGANVLTF | TGCAGTGCTAGGGCCTATTCTGGACAGTCCCGCTCTGGGGCCAACGTCCTGACTTTC
TRBJ2-4 | few | NA | TRBV7-2 | CASSLGVAARKNIQYF | TGTGCCAGCAGCTTAGGGGTGGCGGCGAGAAAAAACATTCAGTACTTC
TRBJ1-1 | NA | NA | TRBV6-1 | CASSHGTNTEAFF | TGTGCCAGCAGTCATGGGACGAACACTGAAGCTTTCTTT
TRBJ1-4 | many | TRBD1 | TRBV3-1 | CASSQGAGTANEKLFF | TGTGCCAGCAGCCAAGGGGCAGGGACAGCTAATGAAAAACTGTTTTTT
TRBJ2-2 | few | NA | TRBV19 | CASSMGGGTGELFF | TGTGCCAGTAGTATGGGTGGAGGGACCGGGGAGCTGTTTTTT
TRBJ1-1 | few | TRBD1 | TRBV6-5 | CASSLRPRQGDTEAFF | TGTGCCAGCAGTCTACGGCCCCGGCAGGGGGATACTGAAGCTTTCTTT
TRBJ1-2 | NA | NA | TRBV4-1 | CASSQDRGAYGYTF | TGCGCCAGCAGCCAAGATCGGGGGGCCTATGGCTACACCTTC
TRBJ2-1 | NA | TRBD2 | TRBV5-1 | CASSSSGNTYNEQFF | TGCGCCAGCAGCTCCAGCGGGAACACCTACAATGAGCAGTTCTTC
TRBJ2-1 | few | TRBD2 | TRBV7-7 | CASTTSAGGEQFF | TGTGCCAGCACCACTTCAGCGGGAGGTGAGCAGTTCTTC